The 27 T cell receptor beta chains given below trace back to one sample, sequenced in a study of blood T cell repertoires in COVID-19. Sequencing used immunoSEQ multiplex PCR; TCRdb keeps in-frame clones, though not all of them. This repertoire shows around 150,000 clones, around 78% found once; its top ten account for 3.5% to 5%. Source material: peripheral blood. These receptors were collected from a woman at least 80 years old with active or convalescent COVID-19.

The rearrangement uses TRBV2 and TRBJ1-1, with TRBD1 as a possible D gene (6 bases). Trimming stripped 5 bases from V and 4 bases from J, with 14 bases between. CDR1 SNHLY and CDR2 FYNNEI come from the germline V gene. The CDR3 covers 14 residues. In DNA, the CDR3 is TGTGCCAGCAGTCAGGGGTCCTGGACCACTGAAGCTTTCTTT. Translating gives CASSQGSWTTEAFF.

The CDR3 reads CATSRETGRTEAFF. The DNA of the CDR3 is TGTGCCACCAGCAGGGAGACAGGGAGAACTGAAGCTTTCTTT. The gene calls are TRBV15 and TRBJ1-1, with TRBD1 matching 7 bases. V lost 3 bases and J lost 5; bases outside the gene matches: 6. CDR1 is LNHNV, CDR2 YYDKDF, per germline (reference sequence). CDR3 length: 14 amino acids.

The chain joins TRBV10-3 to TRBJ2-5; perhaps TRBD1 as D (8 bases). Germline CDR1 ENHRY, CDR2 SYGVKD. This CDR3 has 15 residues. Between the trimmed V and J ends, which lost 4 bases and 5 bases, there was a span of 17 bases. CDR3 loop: CAISAGQGGEETQYF. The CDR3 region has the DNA TGTGCCATCAGTGCCGGACAGGGAGGGGAGGAGACCCAGTACTTC.

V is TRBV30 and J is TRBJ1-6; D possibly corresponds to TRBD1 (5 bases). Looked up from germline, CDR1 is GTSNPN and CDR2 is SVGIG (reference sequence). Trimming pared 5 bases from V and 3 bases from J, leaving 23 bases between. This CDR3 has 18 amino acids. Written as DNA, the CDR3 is TGTGCCTGGGGAACTTCCGGTAGGGGCGAGATCTATAATTCACCCCTCCACTTT. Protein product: CAWGTSGRGEIYNSPLHF.

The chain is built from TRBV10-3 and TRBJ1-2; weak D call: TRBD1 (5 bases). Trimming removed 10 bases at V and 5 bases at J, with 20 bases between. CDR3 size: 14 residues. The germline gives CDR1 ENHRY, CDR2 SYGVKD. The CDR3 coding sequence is TGTGCCACAGCCATCGGTCAGGGAGGGTATGGCTACACCTTC. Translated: CATAIGQGGYGYTF.

This chain's CDR3 is CASLPGGTGGTEAFF. CDR3 nucleotides: TGTGCCAGCCTCCCCGGCGGGACAGGGGGCACTGAAGCTTTCTTT. The chain has TRBV28 and TRBJ1-1; TRBD1 matches at 11 bases. CDR1 is MDHEN and CDR2 is SYDVKM in the germline V gene. Trimming took 8 bases from V and 4 from J; bases not matched to a gene: 9. This CDR3 spans 15 amino acids.

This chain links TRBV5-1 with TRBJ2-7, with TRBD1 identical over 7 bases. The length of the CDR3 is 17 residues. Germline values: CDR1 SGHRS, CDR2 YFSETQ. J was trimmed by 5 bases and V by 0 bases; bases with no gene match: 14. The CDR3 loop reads CASSLAPHRDSVHEQYF. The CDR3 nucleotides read TGCGCCAGCAGCTTGGCCCCCCACCGGGACAGTGTCCACGAGCAGTACTTC.

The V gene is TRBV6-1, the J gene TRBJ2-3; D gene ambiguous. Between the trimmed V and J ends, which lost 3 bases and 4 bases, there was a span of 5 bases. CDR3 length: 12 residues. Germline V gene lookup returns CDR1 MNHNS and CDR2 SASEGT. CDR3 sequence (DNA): TGTGCCAGCAGTGATGTCGCAGATACGCAGTATTTT. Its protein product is CASSDVADTQYF.

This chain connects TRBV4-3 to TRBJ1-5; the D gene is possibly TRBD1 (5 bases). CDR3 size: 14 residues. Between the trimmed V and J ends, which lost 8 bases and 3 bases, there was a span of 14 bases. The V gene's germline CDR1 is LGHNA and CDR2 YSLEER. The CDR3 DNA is TGCGCCAGCTGGGGGAGGGAACCCAATCAGCCCCAGCATTTT. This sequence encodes CASWGREPNQPQHF.

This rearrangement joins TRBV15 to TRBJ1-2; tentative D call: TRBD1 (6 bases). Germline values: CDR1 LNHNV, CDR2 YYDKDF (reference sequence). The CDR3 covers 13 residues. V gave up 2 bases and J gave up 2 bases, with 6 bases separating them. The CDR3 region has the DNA TGTGCCACCAGCAGAACAGGGAACTATGGCTACACCTTC. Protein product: CATSRTGNYGYTF.

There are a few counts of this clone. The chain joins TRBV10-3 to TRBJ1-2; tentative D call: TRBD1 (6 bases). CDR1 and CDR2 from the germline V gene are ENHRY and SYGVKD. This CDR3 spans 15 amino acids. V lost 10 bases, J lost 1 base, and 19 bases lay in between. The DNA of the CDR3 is TGTGCCACATTCGGACAGATGGTATATAACTATGGCTACACCTTC. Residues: CATFGQMVYNYGYTF.

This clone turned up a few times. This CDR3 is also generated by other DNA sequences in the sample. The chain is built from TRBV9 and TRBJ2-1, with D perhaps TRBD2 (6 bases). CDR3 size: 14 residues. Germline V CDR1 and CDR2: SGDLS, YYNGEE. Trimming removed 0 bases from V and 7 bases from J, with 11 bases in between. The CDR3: CASSVAGSGNEQFF. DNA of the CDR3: TGTGCCAGCAGCGTAGCGGGTAGCGGAAATGAGCAGTTCTTC.

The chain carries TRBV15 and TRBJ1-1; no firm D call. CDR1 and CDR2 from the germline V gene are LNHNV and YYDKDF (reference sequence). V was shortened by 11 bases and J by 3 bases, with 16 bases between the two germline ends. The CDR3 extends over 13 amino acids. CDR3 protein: CAAGKEVDTEAFF. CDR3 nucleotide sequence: TGTGCCGCGGGCAAGGAGGTGGACACTGAAGCTTTCTTT.

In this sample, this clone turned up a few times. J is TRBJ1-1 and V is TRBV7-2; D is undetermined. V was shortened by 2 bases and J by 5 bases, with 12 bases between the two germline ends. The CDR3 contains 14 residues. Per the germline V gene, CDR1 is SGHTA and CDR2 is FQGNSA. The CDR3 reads CASSLYRGETEAFF. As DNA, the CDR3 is TGTGCCAGCAGCTTATACCGCGGGGAGACTGAAGCTTTCTTT.

CDR3 in amino acids: CATRDSPNYGYTF. For the CDR3, the DNA is TGTGCCACCAGGGACAGTCCTAACTATGGCTACACCTTC. This chain joins TRBV28 and TRBJ1-2; 7 bases fit TRBD1. With 10 bases clipped from V and 0 bases from J, the junction kept 5 bases outside the gene matches. Germline lookup yields CDR1 MDHEN and CDR2 SYDVKM. The CDR3 has 13 residues.

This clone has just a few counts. The CDR3: CASRRHIGDTDTQYF. CDR3 DNA: TGTGCCAGCAGACGCCATATCGGGGACACAGATACGCAGTATTTT. V and J are TRBV6-5 and TRBJ2-3, with a possible D match to TRBD2 (5 bases). This CDR3 has 15 amino acids. V lost 6 bases and J lost 2, with 15 bases in between. In germline, CDR1 is MNHEY, CDR2 SVGAGI.

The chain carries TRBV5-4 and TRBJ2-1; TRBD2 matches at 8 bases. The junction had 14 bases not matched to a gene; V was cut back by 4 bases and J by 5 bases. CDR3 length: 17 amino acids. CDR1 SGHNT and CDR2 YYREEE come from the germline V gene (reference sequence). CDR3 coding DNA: TGTGCCAGCAGCCCTGTTGTTGGGCGGGGGGAGGACAATGAGCAGTTCTTC. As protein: CASSPVVGRGEDNEQFF.

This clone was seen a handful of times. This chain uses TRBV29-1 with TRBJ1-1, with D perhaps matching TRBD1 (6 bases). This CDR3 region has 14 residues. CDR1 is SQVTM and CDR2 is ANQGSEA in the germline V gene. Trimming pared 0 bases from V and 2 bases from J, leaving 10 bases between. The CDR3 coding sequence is TGCAGCGTTGAAGATACAGGGTTCAACACTGAAGCTTTCTTT. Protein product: CSVEDTGFNTEAFF.

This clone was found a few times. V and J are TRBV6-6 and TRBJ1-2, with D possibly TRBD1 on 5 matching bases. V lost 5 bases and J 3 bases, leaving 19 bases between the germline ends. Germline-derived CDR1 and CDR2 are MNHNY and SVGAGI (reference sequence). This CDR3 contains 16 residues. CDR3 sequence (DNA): TGTGCCAGCAGTCCTTACCCTAGGGGTGTAGACTATGGCTACACCTTC. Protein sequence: CASSPYPRGVDYGYTF.

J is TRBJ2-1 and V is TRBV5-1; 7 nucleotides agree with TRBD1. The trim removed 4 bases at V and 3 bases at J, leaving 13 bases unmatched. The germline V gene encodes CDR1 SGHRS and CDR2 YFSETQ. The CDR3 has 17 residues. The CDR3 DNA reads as TGCGCCAGCAGCAAACACTCCGGGACAGAAAACTACAATGAGCAGTTCTTC. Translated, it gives CASSKHSGTENYNEQFF.

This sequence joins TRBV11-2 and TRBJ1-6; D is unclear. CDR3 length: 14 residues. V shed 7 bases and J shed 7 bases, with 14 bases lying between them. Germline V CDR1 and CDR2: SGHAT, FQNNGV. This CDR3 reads CASTQGSSNSPLHF. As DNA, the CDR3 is TGTGCCAGCACCCAAGGGAGTTCGAATTCACCCCTCCACTTT. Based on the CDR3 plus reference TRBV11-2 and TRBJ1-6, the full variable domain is EAGVAQSPRYKIIEKRQSVAFWCNPISGHATLYWYQQILGQGPKLLIQFQNNGVVDDSQLPKDRFSAERLKGVDSTLKIQPAKLEDSAVYLCASTQGSSNSPLHFGNGTRLTVT.

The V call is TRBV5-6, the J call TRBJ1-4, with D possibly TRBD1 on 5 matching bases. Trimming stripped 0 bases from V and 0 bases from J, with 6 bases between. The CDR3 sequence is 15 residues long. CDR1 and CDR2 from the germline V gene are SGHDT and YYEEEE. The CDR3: CASSLEGATNEKLFF. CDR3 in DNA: TGTGCCAGCAGCTTGGAAGGGGCAACTAATGAAAAACTGTTTTTT.

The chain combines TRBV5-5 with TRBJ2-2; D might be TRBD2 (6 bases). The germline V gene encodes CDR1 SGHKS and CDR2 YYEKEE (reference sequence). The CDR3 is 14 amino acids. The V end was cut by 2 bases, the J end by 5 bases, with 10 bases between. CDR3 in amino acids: CASSFPGRTGELFF. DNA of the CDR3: TGTGCCAGCAGCTTTCCAGGGAGGACCGGGGAGCTGTTTTTT.

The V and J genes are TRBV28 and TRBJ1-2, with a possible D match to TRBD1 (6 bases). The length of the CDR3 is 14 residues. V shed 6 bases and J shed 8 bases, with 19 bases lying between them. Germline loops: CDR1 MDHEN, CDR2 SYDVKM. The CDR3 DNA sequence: TGTGCCAGCAGGGGGGGGGCTCTGACCGGAGGCTACACCTTC. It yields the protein CASRGGALTGGYTF.

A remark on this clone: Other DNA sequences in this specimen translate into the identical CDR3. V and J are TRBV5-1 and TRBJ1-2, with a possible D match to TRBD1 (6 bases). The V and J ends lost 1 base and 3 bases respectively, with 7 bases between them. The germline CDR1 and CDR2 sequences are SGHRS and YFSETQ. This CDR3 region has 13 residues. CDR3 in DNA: TGCGCCAGCAGCTTGTCAGGGGACTATGGCTACACCTTC. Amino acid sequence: CASSLSGDYGYTF.

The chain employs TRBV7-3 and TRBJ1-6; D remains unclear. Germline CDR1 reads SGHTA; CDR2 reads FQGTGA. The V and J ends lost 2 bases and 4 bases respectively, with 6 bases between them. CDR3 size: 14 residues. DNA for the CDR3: TGTGCCAGCAGCTTATTCCAGTATAATTCACCCCTCCACTTT. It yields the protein CASSLFQYNSPLHF.

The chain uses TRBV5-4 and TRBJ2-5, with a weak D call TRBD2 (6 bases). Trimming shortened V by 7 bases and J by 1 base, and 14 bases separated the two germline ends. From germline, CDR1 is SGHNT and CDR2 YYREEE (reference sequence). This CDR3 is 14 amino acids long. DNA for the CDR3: TGTGCCAGCCAACCCCCCGGGAGCCAAGAGACCCAGTACTTC. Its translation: CASQPPGSQETQYF.